A selection of T cell receptor beta chains follows, all from one sample in a study of cytotoxic CD8 clonotypes in ibrutinib-treated CLL. Only in-frame clones appear in the TCRdb table, and some are missing; sequencing was by immunoSEQ multiplex PCR. The profile shows approximately 130,000 clones, 84% of them singletons. The source material was PBMCs, sampled after 24 months of ibrutinib treatment. The receptors derive from a human donor with chronic lymphocytic leukemia. Both conserved end residues are part of each CDR3. Each record gives: V gene, J gene, D gene, clone size, CDR3 protein, CDR3 DNA. The D gene is left open where the match is weak. Some rows have no size entry. The others give once, few or many, or a class for an expanded clone.

V: TRBV28; J: TRBJ2-5; D: .; size: .; CDR3: CASSQTQGQKETQYF; DNA: TGTGCCAGCAGTCAAACCCAAGGACAGAAAGAGACCCAGTACTTC
V: TRBV4-2; J: TRBJ2-3; D: TRBD1; size: .; CDR3: CASSQGPGGADTQYF; DNA: TGTGCCAGCAGCCAAGGTCCAGGGGGCGCAGATACGCAGTATTTT
V: TRBV6-5; J: TRBJ2-1; D: TRBD1; size: .; CDR3: CASRLDRDYNEQFF; DNA: TGTGCCAGCAGACTCGACAGGGATTACAATGAGCAGTTCTTC
V: TRBV29-1; J: TRBJ2-5; D: .; size: .; CDR3: CSVEYEGPQETQYF; DNA: TGCAGCGTTGAATATGAGGGACCCCAAGAGACCCAGTACTTC
V: TRBV14; J: TRBJ1-1; D: TRBD1; size: .; CDR3: CASSQKTGGTEAFF; DNA: TGTGCCAGCAGCCAAAAGACAGGGGGCACTGAAGCTTTCTTT
V: TRBV7-2; J: TRBJ1-1; D: TRBD1; size: once; CDR3: CASSSTGGYTEAFF; DNA: TGTGCCAGCAGCTCGACAGGGGGTTACACTGAAGCTTTCTTT
V: TRBV19; J: TRBJ1-2; D: .; size: .; CDR3: CASLDEFRYGYTF; DNA: TGTGCCAGTTTGGACGAATTCCGCTATGGCTACACCTTC
V: TRBV5-6; J: TRBJ2-7; D: TRBD1; size: once; CDR3: CASSLGQGAYEQYF; DNA: TGTGCCAGCAGCTTAGGACAGGGGGCCTACGAGCAGTACTTC
V: TRBV29-1; J: TRBJ1-3; D: .; size: .; CDR3: CSVEWRGSGNTIYF; DNA: TGCAGCGTTGAATGGAGGGGCTCTGGAAACACCATATATTTT
V: TRBV6-6; J: TRBJ1-2; D: TRBD1; size: few; CDR3: CASTETQGGYTF; DNA: TGTGCCAGCACCGAAACCCAGGGGGGGTACACCTTC
V: TRBV4-3; J: TRBJ2-2; D: TRBD2; size: .; CDR3: CASSPREGGGRTGELFF; DNA: TGCGCCAGCAGCCCACGGGAGGGAGGGGGGCGCACCGGGGAGCTGTTTTTT
V: TRBV15; J: TRBJ1-4; D: .; size: few; CDR3: CATSRVPDVRESEF; DNA: TGTGCCACCAGCAGAGTGCCCGACGTACGGGAGAGCGAGTTT
V: TRBV19; J: TRBJ2-2; D: TRBD1; size: .; CDR3: CASSVARGRTGELFF; DNA: TGTGCCAGTAGTGTGGCTAGGGGGCGTACCGGGGAGCTGTTTTTT
V: TRBV5-1; J: TRBJ2-1; D: TRBD2; size: .; CDR3: CASSSSGTSGNEQFF; DNA: TGCGCCAGCAGCTCGAGCGGGACTAGCGGGAATGAGCAGTTCTTC
V: TRBV27; J: TRBJ2-7; D: TRBD1; size: .; CDR3: CASSKDRVDFIATYEQYF; DNA: TGTGCCAGCAGTAAGGACAGGGTGGACTTTATCGCGACCTACGAGCAGTACTTC
V: TRBV2; J: TRBJ2-1; D: TRBD2; size: .; CDR3: CASSVLAGGPGEQFF; DNA: TGTGCCAGCAGTGTACTAGCGGGGGGGCCAGGGGAGCAGTTCTTC
V: TRBV2; J: TRBJ2-2; D: .; size: .; CDR3: CASSEFGAINTGELFF; DNA: TGTGCCAGCAGTGAATTCGGGGCGATCAACACCGGGGAGCTGTTTTTT
V: TRBV7-9; J: TRBJ2-2; D: .; size: .; CDR3: CASSLARTTPTGELFF; DNA: TGTGCCAGCAGCTTAGCTAGGACTACCCCTACCGGGGAGCTGTTTTTT
V: TRBV6-6; J: TRBJ1-1; D: .; size: once; CDR3: CASSYSGGAEAFF; DNA: TGTGCCAGCAGTTACTCGGGAGGGGCTGAAGCTTTCTTT
V: TRBV6-5; J: TRBJ2-3; D: .; size: .; CDR3: CASSPGDTQYF; DNA: TGTGCCAGCAGCCCAGGGGATACGCAGTATTTT
V: TRBV29-1; J: TRBJ2-5; D: .; size: .; CDR3: CSVEDRLYQETQYF; DNA: TGCAGCGTTGAGGACAGATTGTACCAAGAGACCCAGTACTTC
V: TRBV10-3; J: TRBJ1-1; D: .; size: once; CDR3: CAISEVPRGTNTEAFF; DNA: TGTGCCATCAGTGAGGTTCCCCGAGGGACCAACACTGAAGCTTTCTTT
V: TRBV5-1; J: TRBJ2-7; D: .; size: .; CDR3: CASSLGSSYEQYF; DNA: TGCGCCAGCAGCTTGGGATCGTCCTACGAGCAGTACTTC
V: TRBV10-3; J: TRBJ1-6; D: .; size: once; CDR3: CAITSNPLGGNSPLHF; DNA: TGTGCCATCACGTCAAACCCTCTGGGGGGCAATTCACCCCTCCACTTT
V: TRBV10-1; J: TRBJ2-5; D: TRBD2; size: .; CDR3: CASSDRTSAETQYF; DNA: TGCGCCAGCAGTGACCGGACTAGCGCAGAGACCCAGTACTTC
V: TRBV5-1; J: TRBJ2-1; D: TRBD1; size: .; CDR3: CASSYGTVPFF; DNA: TGCGCCAGCAGCTACGGGACAGTGCCGTTCTTC
V: TRBV19; J: TRBJ2-1; D: .; size: .; CDR3: CASSIPYNEQFF; DNA: TGTGCCAGTAGTATCCCCTACAATGAGCAGTTCTTC
V: TRBV7-2; J: TRBJ2-3; D: .; size: .; CDR3: CASSLESVGFSTDTQYF; DNA: TGTGCCAGCAGCTTAGAATCGGTCGGTTTTAGCACAGATACGCAGTATTTT
V: TRBV13; J: TRBJ2-3; D: .; size: .; CDR3: CASSLVDTQYF; DNA: TGTGCCAGCAGCTTAGTTGATACGCAGTATTTT
V: TRBV6-5; J: TRBJ1-3; D: .; size: .; CDR3: CASSYEQGSGNTIYF; DNA: TGTGCCAGCAGTTACGAACAGGGCTCTGGAAACACCATATATTTT
V: TRBV6-6; J: TRBJ1-1; D: .; size: .; CDR3: CASRKTLGTEAFF; DNA: TGTGCCAGCAGGAAGACTCTGGGCACTGAAGCTTTCTTT